The 19 T cell receptor beta chains presented below share a single source sample, sequenced in a study of cytomegalovirus exposure and HLA in healthy donors (dated by TCRdb to the late 2010s). The library was prepared using the immunoSEQ multiplex PCR assay. For the multiplex PCR, a mixture combining 60 forward primers for TCR Vbeta segments and 13 reverse primers for TCR Jbeta segments was used. Drawn from immuneACCESS, this table holds only the in-frame rearrangements with V and J called that TCRdb kept. Clones are partly lost; checked studies trace under half to an unresolved V gene and leave the rest unexplained. The sample has 150,000 or so clones on record, 80% to 90% of them singletons. In total, the top ten clones hold roughly 2.4% of the sample. Specimen: PBMCs. Every receptor here comes from a woman under 30 in good health and CMV-seronegative.

The genes are TRBV9 and TRBJ1-4; D possibly corresponds to TRBD1 (5 bases). This CDR3 is built from 15 residues. Germline V gives CDR1 SGDLS, CDR2 YYNGEE. The ends were cut back, 0 bases at V and 0 bases at J, with 6 bases in the middle. The CDR3 DNA reads as TGTGCCAGCAGCGTAGGGGGGGCAACTAATGAAAAACTGTTTTTT. Its protein is CASSVGGATNEKLFF.

This sequence joins TRBV5-1 and TRBJ2-6; TRBD1 agrees at 8 bases. CDR3 length: 18 amino acids. V lost 0 bases and J lost 2; bases outside the gene matches: 7. The germline V gene encodes CDR1 SGHRS and CDR2 YFSETQ. CDR3 sequence reads: CASSLGAGGTAGANVLTF. The CDR3 DNA sequence: TGCGCCAGCAGCTTGGGGGCAGGGGGCACAGCTGGGGCCAACGTCCTGACTTTC.

This sequence joins TRBV9 and TRBJ2-5; perhaps TRBD2 as D (6 bases). The CDR3 has 15 residues. Trimming pared 0 bases from V and 4 bases from J, leaving 13 bases between. Germline lookup yields CDR1 SGDLS and CDR2 YYNGEE. CDR3 sequence (DNA): TGTGCCAGCAGCGTAGGGGAGGTGTCCGCAGAGACCCAGTACTTC. Encoded protein: CASSVGEVSAETQYF.

In this sample, this clone turned up a few times. The chain employs TRBV29-1 and TRBJ2-5; TRBD2 matches at 11 bases. The DNA end is more similar to TRBJ2-7, so the J call may be wrong. From germline, CDR1 is SQVTM and CDR2 ANQGSEA. The CDR3 runs 15 residues. The CDR3 here is CSFYSGTSGTYEQYF. The DNA for the CDR3 is TGCAGCTTTTACTCCGGGACTAGCGGTACCTACGAGCAGTACTTC.

The chain carries TRBV6-5 and TRBJ1-2, with D perhaps TRBD1 (6 bases). Germline-derived CDR1 and CDR2 are MNHEY and SVGAGI. This CDR3 region has 14 residues. The V gene lost 8 bases and the J gene lost 4 bases, with 17 bases spanning the gap. The CDR3 loop is CASERGTRGYGYTF. The CDR3 nucleotides read TGTGCCAGCGAGAGGGGGACCAGGGGCTATGGCTACACCTTC.

This clone appeared a few times. The chain combines TRBV25-1 with TRBJ2-3, with 9 bases fitting TRBD2. V lost 2 bases, J lost 2 bases, and 11 bases stayed unmatched. From germline, CDR1 is MGHDK and CDR2 SYGVNS. This CDR3 is built from 18 residues. The CDR3 DNA sequence: TGTGCCAGCAGTGAACAGGGTGGTAGCGGGAGAGTCACAGATACGCAGTATTTT. Protein: CASSEQGGSGRVTDTQYF.

The chain uses TRBV2 and TRBJ1-4; no reliable D call. The CDR3 is 14 residues long. V gave up 7 bases and J gave up 6 bases, with 15 bases separating them. Per germline, CDR1 SNHLY and CDR2 FYNNEI. DNA for the CDR3: TGTGCCAGCAATGCTAACGGAGGGTATGAAAAACTGTTTTTT. Translation: CASNANGGYEKLFF.

This chain joins TRBV9 and TRBJ2-3; a possible D gene is TRBD2 (5 bases). Trimming shortened V by 3 bases and J by 2 bases, and 16 bases separated the two germline ends. CDR3 length equals 16 residues. Germline V lookup: CDR1 SGDLS, CDR2 YYNGEE. The CDR3 DNA sequence: TGTGCCAGCAGCGCCCGGACTGGAGACGACACAGATACGCAGTATTTT. Translating gives CASSARTGDDTDTQYF. The complete variable domain, with remaining parts taken from reference TRBV9 and TRBJ2-3, reads DSGVTQTPKHLITATGQRVTLRCSPRSGDLSVYWYQQSLDQGLQFLIQYYNGEERAKGNILERFSAQQFPDLHSELNLSSLELGDSALYFCASSARTGDDTDTQYFGPGTRLTVL.

The genes are TRBV30 and TRBJ2-3; D call uncertain. The CDR3 has 12 residues. Between the trimmed V and J ends, which lost 3 bases and 6 bases, there was a span of 10 bases. Germline V gives CDR1 GTSNPN, CDR2 SVGIG (reference sequence). The CDR3 bases are TGTGCCTGGAGCGGGTCCGCGGATACGCAGTATTTT. Its protein product is CAWSGSADTQYF.

The rearrangement links TRBV10-3 to TRBJ2-5; 11 bases agree with TRBD1. The tail of the sequence fits TRBJ2-7 better, so the J call may be wrong. Germline V gives CDR1 ENHRY, CDR2 SYGVKD. This CDR3 is built from 16 residues. The CDR3 bases are TGTGCCATCAGCCCGAGGTCGGGACAGGGGGTGGACGAGCAGTACTTC. It codes for CAISPRSGQGVDEQYF.

The chain employs TRBV2 and TRBJ1-5; D call uncertain. CDR1 is SNHLY, CDR2 FYNNEI, per germline. This CDR3 region has 13 residues. V lost 6 bases and J 4 bases, leaving 10 bases between the germline ends. Here the CDR3 DNA reads TGTGCCAGCAGAGGCGGAGAAAATCAGCCCCAGCATTTT. It encodes CASRGGENQPQHF.

The chain carries TRBV30 and TRBJ1-5; TRBD1 agrees at 7 bases. Germline values: CDR1 GTSNPN, CDR2 SVGIG (reference sequence). This CDR3 region has 14 residues. V shed 4 bases, J shed 6 bases, and the junction held 9 bases outside the gene matches. The CDR3 sequence is CAWKQGKLGQPQHF. The CDR3 DNA follows: TGTGCCTGGAAACAGGGGAAATTGGGTCAGCCCCAGCATTTT.

This chain links TRBV2 with TRBJ2-5; the match to TRBD1 covers 8 bases. With 5 bases clipped from V and 4 bases from J, the junction kept 6 bases outside the gene matches. The CDR3 contains 14 residues. The germline V gene has CDR1 SNHLY and CDR2 FYNNEI. The CDR3 nucleotides read TGTGCCAGCAGTCCCCTACAGGGGGGAGAGACCCAGTACTTC. This codes for CASSPLQGGETQYF.

The J gene is TRBJ1-6, the V gene TRBV5-1, with 11 bases fitting TRBD1. This CDR3 is built from 15 residues. J was trimmed by 10 bases and V by 2 bases; bases with no gene match: 5. Germline values: CDR1 SGHRS, CDR2 YFSETQ. The CDR3 is CASSLSGTGGSPLHF. The CDR3 DNA reads TGCGCCAGCAGCTTATCCGGGACAGGGGGATCACCCCTCCACTTT. Drawing the rest from reference TRBV5-1 and TRBJ1-6, the complete variable domain is KAGVTQTPRYLIKTRGQQVTLSCSPISGHRSVSWYQQTPGQGLQFLFEYFSETQRNKGNFPGRFSGRQFSNSRSEMNVSTLELGDSALYLCASSLSGTGGSPLHFGNGTRLTVT.

Notes on this clone: The junction differs from germline at one of its ends, possibly a read error. This chain links TRBV4-1 with TRBJ2-2; D might be TRBD1 (5 bases). Germline V gene sequence: CDR1 MGHRA, CDR2 YSYEKL. The CDR3 runs to 14 residues. The CDR3 here is CAGRQRQSTGELFF. CDR3 nucleotides: TGCGCCGGCAGGCAGAGACAGTCCACCGGGGAGCTGTTTTTT.

This clone was seen a handful of times. The chain is built from TRBV4-2 and TRBJ1-4; D is unresolved. Per germline, CDR1 LGHNA and CDR2 YNFKEQ. There are 15 residues in the CDR3. Trimming pared 4 bases from V and 0 bases from J, leaving 9 bases between. CDR3: CASSRRSSTNEKLFF. CDR3 nucleotides: TGTGCCAGCAGCCGTAGATCGTCAACTAATGAAAAACTGTTTTTT.

Notes on this clone: A read error may account for a junction end that differs from germline. J is TRBJ1-2 and V is TRBV6-5, with 9 nucleotides matching TRBD1. This CDR3 contains 12 residues. Germline CDR1 is MNHEY and CDR2 is SVGAGI. As DNA, the CDR3 is TGTGCCAGCAGCACGGGGGACAGGGACGCCGCCTTC. Its translation: CASSTGDRDAAF.

The chain has TRBV5-4 and TRBJ1-2; 10 nucleotides match TRBD1. CDR1 and CDR2 from the germline V gene are SGHNT and YYREEE (reference sequence). This CDR3 has 14 amino acids. V dropped 3 bases and J dropped 2; count of bases not matched to a gene: 1. The CDR3 DNA reads as TGTGCCAGCAGCTGGGGACAGGGGAACTATGGCTACACCTTC. Translation: CASSWGQGNYGYTF.

The chain uses TRBV5-1 and TRBJ2-3; 8 bases align to TRBD1. Looked up from germline, CDR1 is SGHRS and CDR2 is YFSETQ. This CDR3 has 13 amino acids. The J segment lost 5 bases and the V segment lost 4 bases, leaving 3 bases of the junction unmatched. CDR3 protein: CASSLTGGDTQYF. The CDR3 DNA follows: TGCGCCAGCAGCCTAACAGGGGGAGATACGCAGTATTTT.